The 2 T cell receptor beta chains presented below share a single source sample, sequenced in a study of T cells after somatic rescue of genetic block. Some clones are missing from TCRdb's copy, which holds only in-frame ones; the method was immunoSEQ multiplex PCR. The repertoire has more than 9,500 clones, about 78% of them found once; the top ten carry more than 7.5%. The specimen was peripheral blood mononuclear cells (PBMCs). The receptors were sampled from a boy between 10 and 17 years old.

The chain recombines TRBV20-1 with TRBJ1-1, with D maybe TRBD1 (6 bases). The CDR3 is 11 residues long. Germline-derived CDR1 and CDR2 are DFQATT and SNEGSKA (reference sequence). V was shortened by 1 base and J by 8 bases, with 8 bases between the two germline ends. The CDR3 here is CSARGTAEAFF. The CDR3 DNA is TGCAGTGCTAGAGGGACAGCAGAAGCTTTCTTT.

The chain joins TRBV4-3 to TRBJ1-1; D is perhaps TRBD1 (6 bases). The CDR3 has 18 residues. Germline loops: CDR1 LGHNA, CDR2 YSLEER. Trimming took off 3 bases at V and 0 bases at J, with 20 bases between the two ends. CDR3: CASSQYRGASKMNTEAFF. The DNA for the CDR3 is TGCGCCAGCAGCCAGTATAGGGGGGCCTCCAAGATGAACACTGAAGCTTTCTTT.